This TCR beta chain was captured in a study of T cell responses to AZD1222 COVID-19 vaccine. Study results and limitations: In all cases, repertoires were sampled only after the peak T cell response. Mapped onto spike, vaccine-associated CD4 TCRs spanned it and were dominant at 160-218 and 743-854. Females made up more of the donors, who were largely white British, and clonal diversity may have come out too low.

V was clipped by 4 bases and J by 2 bases, with 14 bases between them. Germline values: CDR1 LGHDT, CDR2 YNNKEL (reference sequence). CDR3 length: 16 residues. The analysis combined second doses at about 4 or about 12 weeks. On this clone: Its target is unknown.

The protocol was immunoSEQ multiplex PCR, while the TCRdb copy is restricted to in-frame clones and leaves out a portion. Counted here are tens of thousands of clones, roughly 87% occurring once; the ten biggest clones make up over 25%. This specimen consisted of peripheral blood, obtained 28 days after the second AZD1222 dose. The chain recombines TRBV3-1 (or the pseudogene TRBV3-2) with TRBJ2-2, with D perhaps matching TRBD2 (5 bases). This sequence was found in an adult who received the AZD1222 COVID-19 vaccine. This CDR3 reads CASSRKGVRNTGELFF. The CDR3 nucleotides are TGTGCCAGCAGCCGTAAGGGAGTTAGAAACACCGGGGAGCTGTTTTTT.